Listed here are 22 T cell receptor beta chains from one sample, sequenced in a study of blood T cell repertoires in COVID-19. Produced via immunoSEQ multiplex PCR; TCRdb's table is partial and in-frame only. Here the sample spans some 88,000 clones, around 75% being singletons. The material sequenced was peripheral blood. Receptor source: a human donor in a cohort sampled during active COVID-19.

The chain joins TRBV11-2 to TRBJ2-3; possible D gene TRBD2, 6 bases. Germline CDR1 and CDR2: SGHAT and FQNNGV. The CDR3 is made up of 16 amino acids. Trimming took off 1 base at V and 7 bases at J, with 18 bases between the two ends. CDR3 region: CASSLVAGRISNTQYF. The CDR3 DNA reads as TGTGCCAGCAGCTTAGTTGCGGGGCGAATATCCAATACGCAGTATTTT.

This chain joins TRBV20-1 and TRBJ2-5; D may be TRBD2 (6 bases). Germline V gene data show CDR1 as DFQATT and CDR2 as SNEGSKA (reference sequence). The CDR3 covers 15 residues. V gave up 3 bases and J gave up 0 bases, with 14 bases separating them. This CDR3 reads CSASPGDWDQETQYF. CDR3 bases: TGCAGTGCTAGTCCGGGGGATTGGGACCAAGAGACCCAGTACTTC.

This clone was detected a few times. The chain has TRBV2 and TRBJ1-2; TRBD1 is a possible D gene (5 bases). The V gene lost 11 bases and the J gene lost 1 base, with 11 bases spanning the gap. Germline V gives CDR1 SNHLY, CDR2 FYNNEI. The CDR3 length is 12 residues. CDR3 nucleotide sequence: TGTGCCGGACACAGCTTTAACTATGGCTACACCTTC. Translated: CAGHSFNYGYTF.

This clone has a single count. In nucleotides, the CDR3 is TGTGCCAGCAGACGGACAGGGGGTCCCACAGACACCGGGGAGCTGTTTTTT. The encoded protein is CASRRTGGPTDTGELFF. The chain employs TRBV27 and TRBJ2-2; 10 nucleotides agree with TRBD1. Germline trimming cut 6 bases from V and 3 bases from J; bases unmatched to any gene: 10. The CDR3 is 17 amino acids. Germline V gives CDR1 MNHEY, CDR2 SMNVEV (reference sequence).

The J gene is TRBJ2-5, the V gene TRBV28; 12 bases agree with TRBD2. Germline V CDR1 and CDR2: MDHEN, SYDVKM. The trim removed 4 bases at V and 1 base at J, leaving 7 bases unmatched. The CDR3 is 17 amino acids. The CDR3 region is CASSSWTSGNLQETQYF. CDR3 coding DNA: TGTGCCAGCAGTTCCTGGACTAGCGGGAATCTCCAAGAGACCCAGTACTTC. Filled out from reference TRBV28 and TRBJ2-5, the complete variable domain reads DVKVTQSSRYLVKRTGEKVFLECVQDMDHENMFWYRQDPGLGLRLIYFSYDVKMKEKGDIPEGYSVSREKKERFSLILESASTNQTSMYLCASSSWTSGNLQETQYFGPGTRLLVL.

This chain connects TRBV6-5 to TRBJ2-3; TRBD1 is a possible D gene (6 bases). CDR1 and CDR2 from the germline V gene are MNHEY and SVGAGI. Between the trimmed V and J ends, which lost 5 bases and 5 bases, there was a span of 14 bases. The CDR3 runs 14 residues. The CDR3 nucleotides are TGTGCCAGCAGTACAGGGACCTACGTAGATACGCAGTATTTT. Amino acid sequence: CASSTGTYVDTQYF.

The V gene is TRBV7-9, the J gene TRBJ2-1; 14 positions agree with TRBD2. Germline V gene sequence: CDR1 SEHNR, CDR2 FQNEAQ (reference sequence). The trim removed 2 bases at V and 15 bases at J, leaving 12 bases unmatched. The length of the CDR3 is 16 residues. DNA for the CDR3: TGTGCCAGCAGCTTACGGGGGACTAGCGGGAGAAGTTTGCGGTTCTTC. Its protein product is CASSLRGTSGRSLRFF.

The chain has TRBV4-2 and TRBJ2-2; 7 positions agree with TRBD2. The CDR3 is made up of 17 amino acids. V was pared by 1 base and J by 4 bases, with 9 bases of the junction left unmatched. CDR1 and CDR2 (germline): LGHNA, YNFKEQ. CDR3: CASSQGLAGVATGELFF. CDR3 DNA: TGTGCCAGCAGCCAAGGGCTCGCGGGAGTGGCCACCGGGGAGCTGTTTTTT.

In its sample, this clone was seen a few times. V gene TRBV5-4 combines with J gene TRBJ2-7; 7 nucleotides align to TRBD2. V was pared by 4 bases and J by 2 bases, with 9 bases of the junction left unmatched. From germline, CDR1 is SGHNT and CDR2 YYREEE (reference sequence). The length of the CDR3 is 15 residues. DNA for the CDR3: TGTGCCAGCAGCCCCTCTAGCGGTTTAGCCTACGAGCAGTACTTC. Translating it yields CASSPSSGLAYEQYF.

This rearrangement joins TRBV19 to TRBJ1-5; 11 bases are a match to TRBD1. The CDR3 is 16 residues long. V trimming: 4 bases; J trimming: 4 bases; junction bases outside the gene matches: 6. Germline assignment: CDR1 LNHDA and CDR2 SQIVND (reference sequence). The CDR3 DNA sequence: TGTGCCAGTAGTACGTACCGGGACAGGGGGAATCAGCCCCAGCATTTT. Its translation: CASSTYRDRGNQPQHF.

The chain carries TRBV4-2 and TRBJ2-1; TRBD2 matches at 7 bases. CDR3 size: 14 residues. Germline CDR1 LGHNA, CDR2 YNFKEQ. Trimming at V came to 3 bases and at J to 4 bases, leaving 3 bases not matched to a gene. The CDR3 DNA is TGTGCCAGCAGCCAGGGGGGGGGTTACAATGAGCAGTTCTTC. It is translated as CASSQGGGYNEQFF.

This clone was seen only once. The chain carries TRBV5-8 and TRBJ2-1, with 14 bases fitting TRBD2. V lost 4 bases, J lost 3 bases, and 12 bases stayed unmatched. CDR1 is SGHTS and CDR2 is YDEGEE in the germline V gene. The CDR3 runs to 19 residues. The CDR3 DNA is TGTGCCAGCAGCCCTGAGGGACTAGCGGGAGAGGGCTACTACAATGAGCAGTTCTTC. Translated, it gives CASSPEGLAGEGYYNEQFF.

The V and J genes are TRBV6-1 and TRBJ2-7; 12 nucleotides line up with TRBD2. In germline, CDR1 is MNHNS, CDR2 SASEGT. V lost 2 bases and J lost 1; bases outside the gene matches: 6. The CDR3 is 17 amino acids. The CDR3 bases are TGTGCCAGCAGTGAACCTAGCGGGAGGGCTTATTCCTACGAGCAGTACTTC. Protein product: CASSEPSGRAYSYEQYF.

This rearrangement joins TRBV7-3 to TRBJ2-3, with 7 nucleotides matching TRBD2. The CDR3 is 16 residues long. CDR1 is SGHTA, CDR2 FQGTGA, per germline. The junction had 13 bases not matched to a gene; V was cut back by 4 bases and J by 6 bases. CDR3 DNA sequence: TGTGCCAGCAGCTCTCTCGGGCGCTACGGGGGGGATACGCAGTATTTT. This codes for CASSSLGRYGGDTQYF.

This clone was seen a handful of times. V gene TRBV5-1 combines with J gene TRBJ2-7; 10 positions agree with TRBD2. V was clipped by 4 bases and J by 6 bases; unmatched bases: 4. CDR1 is SGHRS and CDR2 is YFSETQ in the germline V gene. The CDR3 totals 13 residues. CDR3 loop: CASSPLAGGEQYF. In DNA, the CDR3 is TGCGCCAGCAGCCCCTTAGCGGGGGGCGAGCAGTACTTC.

This clone was picked up a small number of times. The CDR3 DNA follows: TGTGCCAGCAGCTTAGCGCTAGATCAGCCCCAGCATTTT. It codes for CASSLALDQPQHF. The chain is built from TRBV7-9 and TRBJ1-5; no clear D. Germline V CDR1 and CDR2: SEHNR, FQNEAQ (reference sequence). Trimming took 0 bases from V and 5 from J, leaving 5 bases between them. The CDR3 covers 13 residues.

The rearrangement links TRBV7-9 to TRBJ2-1; 12 positions match TRBD2. The length of the CDR3 is 18 residues. The germline V gene encodes CDR1 SEHNR and CDR2 FQNEAQ (reference sequence). V lost 1 base and J lost 2; bases outside the gene matches: 6. CDR3 DNA: TGTGCCAGCAGCTTAGGACGGACTAGCGGGATAACCTACAATGAGCAGTTCTTC. Protein: CASSLGRTSGITYNEQFF.

The CDR3 loop is CASSGTSGGEQFF. In DNA, the CDR3 is TGTGCCAGCAGTGGGACTAGCGGAGGTGAGCAGTTCTTC. The chain uses TRBV2 and TRBJ2-1; TRBD2 aligns across 10 bases. V lost 4 bases, J lost 9 bases, and 3 bases stayed unmatched. This CDR3 spans 13 amino acids. Germline V gene lookup returns CDR1 SNHLY and CDR2 FYNNEI. The variable domain in full, with the rest retrieved from reference TRBV2 and TRBJ2-1, is EPEVTQTPSHQVTQMGQEVILRCVPISNHLYFYWYRQILGQKVEFLVSFYNNEISEKSEIFDDQFSVERPDGSNFTLKIRSTKLEDSAMYFCASSGTSGGEQFFGPGTRLTVL.

The chain employs TRBV5-1 and TRBJ2-3, with D perhaps TRBD1 (6 bases). CDR3 length: 14 residues. The germline gives CDR1 SGHRS, CDR2 YFSETQ. V dropped 5 bases and J dropped 0 bases, with 10 bases sitting between them. The CDR3: CASRQGASTDTQYF. DNA for the CDR3: TGCGCCAGCAGACAGGGAGCCAGCACAGATACGCAGTATTTT.

The chain is built from TRBV27 and TRBJ2-1, with TRBD2 matching 7 bases. Germline assignment: CDR1 MNHEY and CDR2 SMNVEV (reference sequence). The CDR3 consists of 17 residues. Trimming cost V 4 bases and J 7 bases; bases outside gene matches: 16. CDR3 coding DNA: TGTGCCAGCAGTTGGCCGGCTGGTGGCGGGAGTACGAATGAGCAGTTCTTC. Amino acids: CASSWPAGGGSTNEQFF.

The chain recombines TRBV29-1 with TRBJ1-2, with TRBD1 identical over 11 bases. In germline, CDR1 is SQVTM, CDR2 ANQGSEA. The CDR3 contains 14 residues. The J segment lost 4 bases and the V segment lost 7 bases, leaving 8 bases of the junction unmatched. CDR3: CSASGTGGRYGYTF. The CDR3 DNA reads TGCAGCGCCTCCGGGACAGGGGGTCGCTATGGCTACACCTTC.

This clone turned up a few times. The rearrangement links TRBV6-4 to TRBJ2-2, with TRBD2 matching over 13 bases. The length of the CDR3 is 16 residues. Germline V lookup: CDR1 MRHNA, CDR2 SNTAGT. Unmatched junction bases numbered 7, after V lost 6 bases and J lost 6 bases. CDR3 DNA: TGTGCCAGCAGCGAGTGGACTAGCGGGAGTCCCGGGGAGCTGTTTTTT. Protein: CASSEWTSGSPGELFF.